The clone carrying this T cell receptor beta chain was counted many times. Antigen unknown. In the authors' workflow: The authors used CDR3 differences across clinicopathological groups to build a distant-metastasis classifier for papillary thyroid cancer. MiXCR re-clonotyped the PCR reads for TCRdb. What appears here as the V and J calls and clone size reflects TCRdb's work, not the paper's. This sample yields some 27,000 clones, of which 20% to 25% are seen a single time; about a quarter belongs to the top ten. This entry comes from a study of metastatic and nonmetastatic thyroid tumors. Study-level information: Peripheral blood and tumor or nodule samples from malignant and benign thyroid patients were compared. Study-wide results and limits: As reported, TCR beta diversity in blood and tumor was significantly higher in malignant thyroid tumors than in benign nodules.

Thyroid surgery took place with no prior treatment in any patient. The CDR3 is 15 residues long. Germline V gene data show CDR1 as MNHNY and CDR2 as SVGAGI (reference sequence). Trimming took 0 bases from V and 0 from J, leaving 6 bases between them. This sequence joins TRBV6-6 and TRBJ1-3; the D is unclear. The specimen was blood. The clonotype comes from a male donor with papillary thyroid cancer or a benign thyroid nodule (not recorded which). Some clones in this sample may be carry-over from other donors' samples. The CDR3 protein is CASSYSFRSGNTIYF. The CDR3 bases are TGTGCCAGCAGTTACTCCTTCCGCTCTGGAAACACCATATATTTT.